Shown below are 15 T cell receptor beta chains from a single sample sequenced in a study of shared clonotypes between healthy human individuals. Profiled with immunoSEQ multiplex PCR; TCRdb holds only in-frame clones, not every one. The table has approximately 700,000 clones, roughly 72% seen once. The sequenced sample consisted of memory CD4+ T cells sorted from blood. As to subset: CD45RA-negative fraction. The receptors were sampled from a woman in her thirties in good health.

This clone was seen many times. The V and J genes are TRBV7-9 and TRBJ2-3, with 9 bases identical to TRBD1. The CDR3 is 17 amino acids. Unmatched junction bases numbered 10, after V lost 4 bases and J lost 2 bases. Germline lookup yields CDR1 SEHNR and CDR2 FQNEAQ (reference sequence). Here the CDR3 DNA reads TGTGCCAGCAGCTCGAAACCGGGGGACAGGGCCACAGATACGCAGTATTTT. This encodes CASSSKPGDRATDTQYF.

The chain recombines TRBV4-1 with TRBJ2-5, with D hard to call. The CDR3 has 15 residues. Between the trimmed V and J ends, which lost 3 bases and 3 bases, there was a span of 14 bases. Looked up from germline, CDR1 is MGHRA and CDR2 is YSYEKL. This CDR3 is CASSHVGPTKETQYF. CDR3 DNA sequence: TGCGCCAGCAGCCATGTGGGCCCAACAAAAGAGACCCAGTACTTC.

The DNA of the CDR3 is TGTGCCAGTAGGTCTGTGGGGACCGGGGAGCTGTTTTTT. This gives the protein CASRSVGTGELFF. The V and J genes are TRBV27 and TRBJ2-2; D not certain. The CDR3 sequence is 13 residues long. Germline V CDR1 and CDR2: MNHEY, SMNVEV (reference sequence). V dropped 9 bases and J dropped 5 bases, with 13 bases sitting between them.

This clone has a count of ten or more. The sample carries other DNA sequences with the same CDR3. This chain connects TRBV5-1 to TRBJ1-4, with D perhaps matching TRBD1 (6 bases). Trimming removed 0 bases at V and 8 bases at J, with 14 bases between. Per germline, CDR1 SGHRS and CDR2 YFSETQ. This CDR3 has 15 amino acids. CDR3 bases: TGCGCCAGCAGCTTGGCCGGGACACAAGGCGAAAAACTGTTTTTT. This gives the protein CASSLAGTQGEKLFF. Looking up the rest from reference TRBV5-1 and TRBJ1-4 gives the full variable domain: KAGVTQTPRYLIKTRGQQVTLSCSPISGHRSVSWYQQTPGQGLQFLFEYFSETQRNKGNFPGRFSGRQFSNSRSEMNVSTLELGDSALYLCASSLAGTQGEKLFFGSGTQLSVL.

The rearrangement links TRBV12-5 to TRBJ2-2; 10 positions match TRBD2. Germline values: CDR1 LGHNT, CDR2 FRNRAP. With V trimmed by 0 bases and J by 9 bases, 13 bases remained unmatched. The CDR3 contains 18 residues. The CDR3 nucleotides are TGTGCTAGTGGTTTGGTCTCGCCGGGACTAGCGATTAACCGGGAGCTGTTTTTT. Translation: CASGLVSPGLAINRELFF. Full variable domain (outside the CDR3, taken from reference TRBV12-5 and TRBJ2-2): DARVTQTPRHKVTEMGQEVTMRCQPILGHNTVFWYRQTMMQGLELLAYFRNRAPLDDSGMPKDRFSAEMPDATLATLKIQPSEPRDSAVYFCASGLVSPGLAINRELFFGEGSRLTVL.

The genes are TRBV28 and TRBJ1-2; 8 bases match TRBD1. J gave up 8 bases and V 3 bases, and 8 bases lay outside the gene matches. In germline, CDR1 is MDHEN, CDR2 SYDVKM. CDR3 length: 14 residues. CDR3 DNA: TGTGCCAGCAGTTTGTCTCACAGGGGGGGCGGCTACACCTTC. Its protein product is CASSLSHRGGGYTF.

This clone was seen just once. The rearrangement uses TRBV6-1 and TRBJ1-2; 9 nucleotides match TRBD1. The length of the CDR3 is 15 residues. Germline V gene lookup returns CDR1 MNHNS and CDR2 SASEGT. The ends lost 6 bases at V and 0 bases at J; junction bases unmatched: 5. CDR3 DNA: TGTGCCAGCAGGACAAACAGGGGGCCTAACTATGGCTACACCTTC. Amino acid sequence: CASRTNRGPNYGYTF.

The CDR3 reads CASSLIFAGEEEQYF. CDR3 DNA: TGTGCCAGCAGCTTAATCTTTGCGGGAGAGGAAGAGCAGTACTTC. This chain links TRBV7-9 with TRBJ2-7; 7 bases align to TRBD2. V lost 2 bases to trimming and J lost 7 bases; unmatched junction nucleotides: 11. CDR1 is SEHNR and CDR2 is FQNEAQ in the germline V gene (reference sequence). The CDR3 has 15 residues.

The V call is TRBV13, the J call TRBJ1-5, with D unclear. This CDR3 is built from 13 residues. V lost 5 bases to trimming and J lost 4 bases, with 9 bases between them. The germline V gene encodes CDR1 PRHDT and CDR2 FYEKMQ (reference sequence). The CDR3 reads CASSIGPNQPQHF. As DNA, the CDR3 is TGTGCCAGCAGCATTGGACCAAATCAGCCCCAGCATTTT.

In DNA form, the CDR3 reads TGTGCCAGCAGTCTCAACGTCGCAGCCACCATATATTTT. Amino acids: CASSLNVAATIYF. The genes are TRBV25-1 and TRBJ1-3; no definite D call. The V gene's germline CDR1 is MGHDK and CDR2 SYGVNS. Trimming took 5 bases from V and 9 from J, leaving 14 bases between them. This CDR3 is built from 13 residues.

The chain carries TRBV5-6 and TRBJ1-4; TRBD1 matches at 9 bases. V lost 4 bases and J lost 8; bases outside the gene matches: 12. The CDR3 runs to 16 residues. Germline lookup yields CDR1 SGHDT and CDR2 YYEEEE. The CDR3 here is CASSPRDRALQEKLFF. DNA for the CDR3: TGTGCCAGCAGCCCGCGGGACAGGGCCTTGCAAGAAAAACTGTTTTTT.

This clone was recorded once. One end of the junction varies from germline; a read error may be responsible. This chain uses TRBV15 with TRBJ2-7; a weak D match, TRBD2 (6 bases). This CDR3 comprises 13 residues. Germline V CDR1 and CDR2: LNHNV, YYDKDF (reference sequence). CDR3: CATKPGSSYEQYF. DNA of the CDR3: TGTGCGACCAAACCCGGGAGCTCCTACGAGCAGTACTTC.

In this sample, this clone turned up once. V gene TRBV7-2 combines with J gene TRBJ2-4; D is possibly TRBD1 (6 bases). V shed 5 bases and J shed 6 bases, with 14 bases lying between them. The germline V gene has CDR1 SGHTA and CDR2 FQGNSA. CDR3 length equals 14 residues. DNA for the CDR3: TGTGCCAGCAGCCCCGGACAGACCCGAAACATTCAGTACTTC. Protein sequence: CASSPGQTRNIQYF.

This clone showed up just a few times. The rearrangement joins TRBV7-2 to TRBJ1-2; D is perhaps TRBD1 (6 bases). Germline V gene sequence: CDR1 SGHTA, CDR2 FQGNSA. The CDR3 extends over 15 amino acids. Trimming shortened V by 1 base and J by 3 bases, and 12 bases separated the two germline ends. In nucleotides, the CDR3 is TGTGCCAGCAGCTTAGGTTCTCAGGGGCACTATGGCTACACCTTC. Translation gives CASSLGSQGHYGYTF.

This clone was seen ten or more times. V usage is TRBV6-5 and J usage is TRBJ2-1; 7 bases are shared with TRBD1. The germline V gene encodes CDR1 MNHEY and CDR2 SVGAGI. After removal of 2 bases from V and 3 bases from J, the junction contained 4 bases not matched to a gene. The CDR3 has 15 amino acids. Here the CDR3 reads CASSYGQGVYNEQFF. CDR3 DNA sequence: TGTGCCAGCAGTTACGGGCAGGGGGTCTACAATGAGCAGTTCTTC.